Presented here are 6 T cell receptor beta chains from one specimen sequenced in a study of cytomegalovirus exposure and HLA in healthy donors (dated by TCRdb to 2016 to 2017). The library was generated by the immunoSEQ multiplex PCR assay. For the multiplex PCR, a mixture combining 60 forward primers for TCR Vbeta segments and 13 reverse primers for TCR Jbeta segments was used. TCRdb retrieved this table from immuneACCESS and kept in-frame rearrangements only. Not all clones are present; in checked studies, unresolved V genes account for under half, and no reason is known for the remainder. Across this sample there are about 120,000 clones, with 80% seen only once. The ten largest clones take up about 2% of the sample. The sequenced material came from PBMCs. The receptors come from a man under 40 in good health and CMV-seronegative.

The count of this clone is one. V usage is TRBV2 and J usage is TRBJ1-4, with TRBD1 matching over 10 bases. There are 15 residues in the CDR3. Trimming at V came to 6 bases and at J to 4 bases, leaving 5 bases not matched to a gene. Germline values: CDR1 SNHLY, CDR2 FYNNEI. The CDR3 protein is CASRDRGISNEKLFF. CDR3 nucleotides: TGTGCCAGCAGGGACAGGGGGATAAGTAATGAAAAACTGTTTTTT.

The chain uses TRBV6-5 and TRBJ2-2, with a tentative D call TRBD2 (5 bases). V gave up 8 bases and J gave up 4 bases, with 8 bases separating them. CDR1 and CDR2 (germline): MNHEY, SVGAGI. CDR3 length equals 12 residues. DNA of the CDR3: TGTGCCAGCCGGGGATCCACCGGGGAGCTGTTTTTT. It codes for CASRGSTGELFF.

This clone was seen once. The chain uses TRBV7-9 and TRBJ1-3; 7 bases agree with TRBD1. This CDR3 spans 16 amino acids. J lost 3 bases, V lost 5 bases, and 10 bases had no gene match. The germline V gene has CDR1 SEHNR and CDR2 FQNEAQ (reference sequence). The DNA for the CDR3 is TGTGCCAGCAGCCCACCCGACAGGGTATATGGAAACACCATATATTTT. Its translation: CASSPPDRVYGNTIYF.

V usage is TRBV19 and J usage is TRBJ2-7; tentative D call: TRBD1 (9 bases). V was clipped by 4 bases and J by 2 bases, with 21 bases between them. Per the germline V gene, CDR1 is LNHDA and CDR2 is SQIVND (reference sequence). The CDR3 is 17 amino acids. The CDR3 spells CASSTGGGQGRTYEQYF. The CDR3 DNA is TGTGCCAGTAGTACCGGGGGGGGACAGGGAAGAACCTACGAGCAGTACTTC.

The CDR3: CASSVAQGATTNYGYTF. The CDR3 region has the DNA TGTGCCAGCAGCGTGGCACAGGGGGCGACCACTAACTATGGCTACACCTTC. This chain uses TRBV5-6 with TRBJ1-2, with 9 nucleotides matching TRBD1. The CDR3 sequence is 17 residues long. Germline-derived CDR1 and CDR2 are SGHDT and YYEEEE. J gave up 0 bases and V 4 bases, and 10 bases lay outside the gene matches. The full variable domain, rest sourced from reference TRBV5-6 and TRBJ1-2, is DAGVTQSPTHLIKTRGQQVTLRCSPKSGHDTVSWYQQALGQGPQFIFQYYEEEERQRGNFPDRFSGHQFPNYSSELNVNALLLGDSALYLCASSVAQGATTNYGYTFGSGTRLTVV.

The V and J genes are TRBV6-5 and TRBJ2-5; D might be TRBD2 (7 bases). The germline gives CDR1 MNHEY, CDR2 SVGAGI. This CDR3 region has 14 residues. The V end was cut by 2 bases, the J end by 7 bases, with 14 bases between. The CDR3 nucleotides are TGTGCCAGCAGTTACGTGAGGGGGGGAGCGACCCAGTACTTC. Protein sequence: CASSYVRGGATQYF.